The rows below give T cell receptor beta chains drawn from one sample of a study of shared clonotypes between healthy human individuals. Method: immunoSEQ multiplex PCR; TCRdb's copy keeps in-frame clones and lacks some. This table has about 1.5 million clones, around 97% appearing once. Sample: naive CD4+ T cells sorted from blood. The origin of the receptors is a man aged 30 to 39 in good health. Each CDR3 is given with its conserved first and last residue. A D gene is named only where the DNA matches it firmly. Clone size is shown for a subset of rows, as once, few, many or a class of expanded clone.

TRBJ2-1 TRBV6-6 once 15 TRBD1 CASSDRDRGHNEQFF TGTGCCAGCAGTGACCGGGACAGGGGACACAATGAGCAGTTCTTC
TRBJ2-5 TRBV2 . 13 . CASSARRQETQYF TGTGCCAGCAGTGCTCGCAGGCAAGAGACCCAGTACTTC
TRBJ2-4 TRBV2 . 16 . CASSPYLAGGQNIQYF TGTGCCAGCAGTCCATACCTGGCCGGAGGACAAAACATTCAGTACTTC
TRBJ1-1 TRBV10-3 . 13 TRBD1 CAIRIQGATEAFF TGTGCCATCAGGATACAGGGGGCCACTGAAGCTTTCTTT
TRBJ1-5 TRBV9 . 16 TRBD1 CASTYHRGLRGQPQHF TGTGCCAGCACCTATCACAGGGGGCTGAGAGGTCAGCCCCAGCATTTT
TRBJ1-4 TRBV4-3 . 13 . CASSQDQGEKLFF TGCGCCAGCAGCCAAGATCAGGGTGAAAAACTGTTTTTT
TRBJ2-1 TRBV5-1 . 21 TRBD2 CASSLAELAGGPLLPYNEQFF TGCGCCAGCAGCTTGGCCGAGCTAGCGGGAGGACCGCTTCTACCCTACAATGAGCAGTTCTTC
TRBJ1-1 TRBV5-6 . 17 . CASSSIPGPGANTEAFF TGTGCCAGCAGCTCAATCCCCGGCCCGGGCGCGAACACTGAAGCTTTCTTT
TRBJ1-4 TRBV18 . 14 . CASSPWQGNEKLFF TGTGCCAGCTCACCTTGGCAGGGAAATGAAAAACTGTTTTTT
TRBJ2-7 TRBV2 . 15 TRBD1 CASSERGPFIHEQYF TGTGCCAGCAGTGAGAGGGGGCCCTTTATCCACGAGCAGTACTTC
TRBJ2-5 TRBV7-3 . 15 . CASSLFGAARETQYF TGTGCCAGCAGCTTATTTGGGGCGGCAAGGGAGACCCAGTACTTC
TRBJ2-3 TRBV5-4 . 13 . CASSLSATDTQYF TGTGCCAGCAGCTTGTCGGCCACAGATACGCAGTATTTT
TRBJ2-1 TRBV5-4 . 12 . CASSLAGYEQFF TGTGCCAGCAGCTTGGCCGGGTATGAGCAGTTCTTC
TRBJ1-2 TRBV28 . 13 . CASSGTGYYGYTF TGTGCCAGCAGTGGGACCGGATACTATGGCTACACCTTC
TRBJ1-2 TRBV27 few 14 . CASSPQSRDYGYTF TGTGCCAGCAGTCCACAGTCTCGGGACTATGGCTACACCTTC
TRBJ1-1 TRBV7-9 . 15 TRBD1 CASSLAEGAHTEAFF TGTGCCAGCAGCTTAGCGGAGGGGGCCCACACTGAAGCTTTCTTT
TRBJ2-5 TRBV7-9 . 17 TRBD2 CASSFGGLAGGRETQYF TGTGCCAGCAGCTTTGGAGGACTAGCGGGAGGAAGGGAGACCCAGTACTTC
TRBJ2-5 TRBV5-1 . 13 TRBD2 CASSLREGETQYF TGCGCCAGCAGTCTCAGGGAGGGAGAGACCCAGTACTTC
TRBJ2-7 TRBV7-2 . 15 . CASSLETGRPGEQYF TGTGCCAGCAGCTTAGAGACGGGAAGGCCAGGGGAGCAGTACTTC
TRBJ2-3 TRBV2 . 11 . CASSDSPVGYF TGTGCCAGCAGTGACTCTCCAGTAGGGTATTTT
TRBJ2-2 TRBV2 . 13 . CASSEQETGELFF TGTGCCAGCAGTGAACAAGAAACCGGGGAGCTGTTTTTT
TRBJ2-1 TRBV6-5 . 16 . CASSSPGPGSYNEQFF TGTGCCAGCAGTTCCCCCGGACCAGGCTCCTACAATGAGCAGTTCTTC
TRBJ2-2 TRBV28 . 15 TRBD1 CASSFRTGSPGELFF TGTGCCAGCAGTTTTCGGACAGGGAGCCCCGGGGAGCTGTTTTTT
TRBJ2-7 TRBV5-4 . 12 . CASSYSIDEQYF TGTGCCAGCAGCTACTCCATCGACGAGCAGTACTTC
TRBJ2-7 TRBV30 . 12 . CAWSTGTYEQYF TGTGCCTGGAGTACCGGTACCTACGAGCAGTACTTC
TRBJ2-1 TRBV27 . 14 TRBD1 CASSVNNRGNEQFF TGTGCCAGCAGTGTAAATAACAGGGGCAATGAGCAGTTCTTC
TRBJ2-7 TRBV7-2 once 15 . CASSLDGASLAEQYF TGTGCCAGCAGCTTAGATGGGGCGTCCTTGGCTGAGCAGTACTTC
TRBJ1-1 TRBV5-1 . 15 TRBD1 CASSLKGQGNTEAFF TGCGCCAGCAGCTTAAAGGGACAGGGAAACACTGAAGCTTTCTTT
TRBJ2-3 TRBV6-6 . 15 . CASSQPAGATDTQYF TGTGCCAGCAGTCAACCCGCAGGCGCGACAGATACGCAGTATTTT
TRBJ1-1 TRBV29-1 . 16 . CSVDRTGSWGNTEAFF TGCAGCGTCGACCGAACAGGGTCGTGGGGAAACACTGAAGCTTTCTTT
TRBJ2-7 TRBV6-5 . 14 TRBD2 CASALAGDTYEQYF TGTGCCAGCGCCCTAGCGGGAGACACCTACGAGCAGTACTTC
TRBJ2-5 TRBV29-1 . 12 . CSAKTHQETQYF TGCAGCGCCAAGACACATCAAGAGACCCAGTACTTC
TRBJ2-1 TRBV4-1 . 15 . CASSQEENFYNEQFF TGCGCCAGCAGCCAAGAAGAGAACTTCTACAATGAGCAGTTCTTC
TRBJ1-1 TRBV10-3 . 13 . CAISPFGATEAFF TGTGCCATCAGCCCCTTTGGGGCGACTGAAGCTTTCTTT
TRBJ2-1 TRBV10-3 . 14 TRBD2 CAISGGRSGNEQFF TGTGCCATCAGCGGCGGGAGGTCTGGAAATGAGCAGTTCTTC
TRBJ2-3 TRBV5-5 . 14 . CASTRDFDTDTQYF TGTGCCAGCACACGGGACTTTGACACAGATACGCAGTATTTT
TRBJ2-6 TRBV4-3 . 18 . CASSQGTNLGSGANVLTF TGCGCCAGCAGCCAAGGGACCAACCTGGGCTCTGGGGCCAACGTCCTGACTTTC
TRBJ2-2 TRBV19 . 16 . CASSKPGNLGTGELFF TGTGCCAGTAGTAAACCGGGGAATTTGGGCACCGGGGAGCTGTTTTTT
TRBJ2-7 TRBV6-5 . 14 . CASSYSNSRPEQYF TGTGCCAGCAGTTACTCGAATTCCAGGCCCGAGCAGTACTTC
TRBJ2-1 TRBV7-9 once 16 . CASSARSGVALGEQFF TGTGCCAGCAGCGCCCGCTCAGGGGTAGCGCTCGGTGAGCAGTTCTTC
TRBJ2-5 TRBV7-8 . 21 TRBD2 CASSDRTTGTSGRLFQETQYF TGTGCCAGCAGCGATAGGACCACCGGGACTAGCGGGAGGCTTTTCCAAGAGACCCAGTACTTC
TRBJ2-4 TRBV2 . 16 TRBD1 CASRETGATVENIQYF TGTGCCAGCAGGGAAACAGGGGCAACGGTGGAAAACATTCAGTACTTC
TRBJ2-1 TRBV27 . 18 . CASSPKVGRLINDNEQFF TGTGCCAGCAGTCCGAAGGTCGGGAGACTCATAAATGACAATGAGCAGTTCTTC
TRBJ2-1 TRBV28 . 14 TRBD1 CASSAPGTDNEQFF TGTGCCAGCAGTGCTCCCGGGACAGACAATGAGCAGTTCTTC
TRBJ2-1 TRBV6-5 once 16 TRBD2 CASSSPSGQSYNEQFF TGTGCCAGCAGTTCCCCTAGCGGGCAATCCTACAATGAGCAGTTCTTC
TRBJ2-7 TRBV6-1 few 13 . CATSQVSYYEQYF TGTGCCACCTCCCAGGTTTCCTACTACGAGCAGTACTTC
TRBJ1-2 TRBV6-1 . 15 TRBD1 CASRGQFKTNYGYTF TGTGCCAGCAGGGGACAGTTTAAGACTAACTATGGCTACACCTTC
TRBJ1-2 TRBV5-1 . 15 . CASSLGTMGVYGYTF TGCGCCAGCAGCCTAGGGACAATGGGAGTCTATGGCTACACCTTC
TRBJ1-2 TRBV2 . 13 TRBD1 CASSVGDREGYTF TGTGCCAGCAGTGTGGGGGACAGGGAAGGCTACACCTTC
TRBJ2-3 TRBV9 . 14 . CASSVPGTPVVLYF TGTGCCAGCAGCGTCCCCGGGACGCCCGTGGTTCTGTATTTT
TRBJ1-5 TRBV19 . 17 . CASSIDPPGAINQPQHF TGTGCCAGTAGTATAGACCCCCCGGGGGCGATCAATCAGCCCCAGCATTTT
TRBJ2-4 TRBV4-1 . 19 TRBD2 CASSQDRGTSRFRKNIQYF TGCGCCAGCAGCCAAGATCGGGGGACTAGCAGATTCCGCAAAAACATTCAGTACTTC
TRBJ1-1 TRBV4-3 once 15 . CASSQEVAGPWEAFF TGCGCCAGCAGCCAAGAGGTGGCAGGGCCGTGGGAAGCTTTCTTT
TRBJ2-2 TRBV19 . 14 . CASSFGGNTGELFF TGTGCCAGTAGTTTTGGCGGGAACACCGGGGAGCTGTTTTTT
TRBJ1-1 TRBV6-4 . 14 . CASMEEFTNTEAFF TGTGCCAGCATGGAGGAATTTACGAACACTGAAGCTTTCTTT
TRBJ1-5 TRBV28 . 13 TRBD1 CASRRTGYQPQHF TGTGCCAGCAGACGGACAGGGTATCAGCCCCAGCATTTT
TRBJ2-7 TRBV29-1 . 13 TRBD1 CSVDRDRAYEQYF TGCAGCGTTGATCGGGACAGGGCATACGAGCAGTACTTC
TRBJ2-7 TRBV19 . 16 . CASSIGPAWGLREQYF TGTGCCAGTAGTATAGGTCCTGCCTGGGGGTTACGCGAGCAGTACTTC
TRBJ2-1 TRBV5-6 . 13 TRBD2 CASSSLAGAEQFF TGTGCCAGCAGCTCACTAGCGGGAGCAGAGCAGTTCTTC
TRBJ1-1 TRBV5-8 once 12 TRBD1 CASNPKTGTAFF TGTGCCAGCAACCCAAAGACAGGGACGGCTTTCTTT